These T cell receptor beta chains were read from a single sample in a study of CD8 T cells in ankylosing spondylitis. TCRdb reanalysed the 5' RACE reads using MiXCR and keeps one entry per CDR3 protein. The table includes roughly 90,000 distinct CDR3 sequences, about 8.1% detected once. Material for sequencing was blood, either unsorted or a sorted T cell fraction (not recorded which). These receptors were taken from a male donor with ankylosing spondylitis. The CDR3 runs from the conserved cysteine through the conserved F or W. D genes are given only for firm matches. Expanded clones are given a class, and other clones once, few, many or no size at all.

TRBJ2-5,-,TRBV30,once,CAWSVGGEIQYF,TGTGCCTGGAGTGTAGGGGGGGAGATCCAGTACTTC
TRBJ2-7,TRBD1,TRBV5-6,few,CASSPTGNPYEQYF,TGTGCCAGCAGCCCGACAGGGAACCCCTACGAGCAGTACTTC
TRBJ2-1,-,TRBV14,many,CASSQWQGSYNEQFF,TGTGCCAGCAGCCAGTGGCAGGGATCCTACAATGAGCAGTTCTTC
TRBJ2-3,-,TRBV25-1,many,CASSEVRGTDTQYF,TGTGCCAGCAGTGAAGTCCGAGGCACAGATACGCAGTATTTT
TRBJ2-1,-,TRBV27,many,CASSFGLILNSGEQFF,TGTGCCAGCAGTTTCGGCCTTATCTTAAATTCGGGTGAGCAGTTCTTC
TRBJ2-1,-,TRBV20-1,many,CSAVERPNEQFF,TGCAGTGCAGTCGAAAGACCCAATGAGCAGTTCTTC
TRBJ1-2,-,TRBV27,few,CASSDNRLDGYTF,TGTGCCAGCAGCGATAATCGGCTCGATGGCTACACCTTC
TRBJ1-1,-,TRBV27,many,CASSTGYTEAFF,TGTGCCAGCAGTACAGGGTACACTGAAGCTTTCTTT
TRBJ1-1,-,TRBV5-5,many,CASSSIRMNTEAFF,TGTGCCAGCAGCTCTATAAGAATGAACACTGAAGCTTTCTTT
TRBJ2-7,TRBD2,TRBV4-1,many,CASSLRFGGSGKVYEQYF,TGCGCCAGCAGCCTCCGGTTCGGGGGTAGCGGGAAGGTTTACGAGCAGTACTTC
TRBJ2-2,-,TRBV5-6,many,CASSPGTENTGELFF,TGTGCCAGCAGCCCAGGGACCGAGAACACCGGGGAGCTGTTTTTT
TRBJ2-2,-,TRBV10-1,few,CATKDNTNTGELFF,TGCGCCACCAAGGACAACACGAACACCGGGGAGCTGTTTTTT
TRBJ1-5,-,TRBV19,-,CASSIALAGSSQPQHF,TGTGCCAGTAGTATCGCCCTCGCAGGGTCAAGTCAGCCCCAGCATTTT
TRBJ2-2,-,TRBV5-6,-,CASRPGDLCGELFF,TGTGCCAGCAGGCCCGGGGACCTCTGCGGGGAGCTGTTTTTT
TRBJ2-7,TRBD2,TRBV12-3/TRBV12-4,many,CASSRRTSGRDYEQYF,TGTGCCAGCAGTCGCCGGACTAGCGGGAGGGATTACGAGCAGTACTTC
TRBJ1-2,-,TRBV5-1,few,CASSLEGDNGYTF,TGCGCCAGCAGCTTGGAAGGAGATAACGGCTACACCTTC
TRBJ2-3,-,TRBV20-1,few,CSASEPKYTQYF,TGCAGTGCTTCTGAACCTAAGTATACGCAGTATTTT
TRBJ2-1,TRBD2,TRBV4-2,many,CASSHLSRDYYNEQFF,TGTGCCAGCAGCCACCTCTCCCGGGACTACTACAATGAGCAGTTCTTC
TRBJ2-5,-,TRBV11-2,-,CASSLDLGQQETQYF,TGTGCCAGCAGCTTAGATCTGGGGCAGCAAGAGACCCAGTACTTC
TRBJ2-2,TRBD2,TRBV5-1,-,CASSRRTSGSGNTGELFF,TGCGCCAGCAGCCGACGGACTAGCGGGAGCGGTAACACCGGGGAGCTGTTTTTT
TRBJ2-1,TRBD2,TRBV20-1,few,CSARDNSGYWNEQFF,TGCAGTGCTAGAGATAATAGCGGGTATTGGAATGAGCAGTTCTTC
TRBJ1-1,-,TRBV4-1,-,CAHFQGLEAFF,TGCGCCCATTTTCAGGGCCTTGAAGCTTTCTTT
TRBJ2-3,-,TRBV5-1,many,CASSLDGGSTDTQYF,TGCGCCAGCAGCTTGGATGGGGGGAGCACAGATACGCAGTATTTT
TRBJ2-3,TRBD1,TRBV9,few,CASSLGTASGDTQYF,TGTGCCAGCAGCTTGGGGACAGCCTCAGGAGATACGCAGTATTTT
TRBJ1-1,-,TRBV15,-,CATSPGPGAEAFF,TGTGCCACCAGTCCCGGCCCGGGAGCTGAAGCTTTCTTT
TRBJ2-5,TRBD1,TRBV7-2,-,CASSPRGRQETPYF,TGTGCCAGCAGCCCAAGGGGGCGGCAAGAGACCCCGTACTTC
TRBJ1-5,TRBD1,TRBV27,many,CASRVGQGKNQPQHF,TGTGCCAGCAGGGTGGGACAGGGAAAGAATCAGCCCCAGCATTTT
TRBJ2-5,-,TRBV27,-,CASSLLGEFQETQYF,TGTGCCAGCAGTTTATTGGGGGAGTTCCAAGAGACCCAGTACTTC
TRBJ2-6,-,TRBV27,many,CASSFMGFGANVLTF,TGTGCCAGCAGTTTTATGGGGTTCGGGGCCAACGTCCTGACTTTC
TRBJ2-3,-,TRBV20-1,-,CSAVGGISTDTQYF,TGCAGTGCTGTTGGAGGGATTAGCACAGATACGCAGTATTTT
TRBJ2-7,-,TRBV13,-,CASSLIARGNEQYF,TGTGCCAGCAGCTTAATCGCCAGGGGCAACGAGCAGTACTTC
TRBJ2-2,-,TRBV7-2,many,CASSLAGRGNTGELFF,TGTGCCAGCAGCTTAGCTGGGCGGGGGAACACCGGGGAGCTGTTTTTT
TRBJ2-3,-,TRBV5-6,few,CASSLAPGWTDTQYF,TGTGCCAGCAGCTTGGCCCCGGGGTGGACAGATACGCAGTATTTT
TRBJ2-2,-,TRBV6-5,once,CASSYDGSGELFF,TGTGCCAGCAGTTACGACGGAAGCGGGGAGCTGTTTTTT
TRBJ2-3,-,TRBV2,many,CATSLLGVGESTDTQYF,TGTGCCACCTCCCTCCTGGGCGTGGGGGAGAGCACAGATACGCAGTATTTT
TRBJ2-1,-,TRBV4-2,many,CASTSITGVNNEQFF,TGTGCCAGCACCTCTATAACGGGAGTAAACAATGAGCAGTTCTTC
TRBJ1-4,-,TRBV7-2,few,CASSSPAAGAINEKLFF,TGTGCCAGCAGCTCCCCTGCGGCGGGGGCGATTAATGAAAAACTGTTTTTT
TRBJ1-6,-,TRBV5-1,many,CASSLVPAKDYNSPLHF,TGCGCCAGCAGCTTGGTGCCGGCCAAAGACTATAATTCACCCCTCCACTTT
TRBJ1-1,TRBD1,TRBV5-4,few,CASSTQDRVNTEAFF,TGTGCCAGCAGCACACAGGACAGGGTAAACACTGAAGCTTTCTTT
TRBJ2-1,-,TRBV13,few,CASSPKVGSYNEQFF,TGTGCCAGCAGCCCGAAGGTGGGGTCCTACAATGAGCAGTTCTTC
TRBJ2-7,TRBD1,TRBV20-1,-,CSARDTGQGYEQYF,TGCAGTGCTAGAGACACGGGACAGGGCTACGAGCAGTACTTC
TRBJ2-7,TRBD1,TRBV6-6,many,CASSPDRDEQYF,TGTGCCAGCAGTCCCGACAGGGACGAGCAGTACTTC
TRBJ2-7,-,TRBV27,many,CASRIKGRAYEQYF,TGTGCCAGCAGGATAAAGGGCAGGGCCTACGAGCAGTACTTC
TRBJ2-1,-,TRBV7-2,few,CASSLGLGNEQFF,TGTGCCAGCAGCTTGGGACTCGGGAATGAGCAGTTCTTC
TRBJ2-2,-,TRBV7-9,-,CASSLELTGELFF,TGTGCCAGCAGCTTAGAGCTCACCGGGGAGCTGTTTTTT
TRBJ2-1,-,TRBV24-1,-,CASNSGTDNNEQFF,TGTGCCAGCAACTCCGGGACGGATAACAATGAGCAGTTCTTC